One and the same sample provided the 28 T cell receptor beta chains below, sequenced in a study of prognosis after radiotherapy for stage I lung cancer. CDR3 of TCR beta was amplified from genomic DNA via a two-round multiplex PCR. Gene-specific primers for each TRBV and TRBJ gene drove first-round PCR. TCRdb recomputed calls from the multiplex PCR reads with MiXCR, one row per CDR3 protein. The data contain approximately 25,000 distinct CDR3 sequences, around 40% of them singletons. Source: PBMCs, taken before or after stereotactic body radiation therapy (not recorded which). These receptor sequences come from a donor at least 50 years old with non-small cell lung cancer.

As DNA, the CDR3 is TGTGCCACCCTAACAGGGGCGGGTGAGCAGTACTTC. Its translation is CATLTGAGEQYF. The chain joins TRBV19 to TRBJ2-7, with TRBD1 matching 7 bases. The germline gives CDR1 LNHDA, CDR2 SQIVND (reference sequence). Trimming at V came to 10 bases and at J to 7 bases, leaving 10 bases not matched to a gene. The CDR3 runs 12 residues.

This clonotype was seen a handful of times. Since a much larger clone is just one base distant, this may be a read error. The V call is TRBV19, the J call TRBJ2-5; possibly TRBD1 or TRBD2 for D (6 bases each). V was trimmed by 6 bases and J by 8 bases, leaving 22 bases between them. Looked up from germline, CDR1 is LNHDA and CDR2 is SQIVND (reference sequence). CDR3 size: 15 residues. The chain's CDR3 is CASSPPLLEGDTQYF. The CDR3 nucleotides are TGTGCCAGTAGCCCCCCTTTATTGGAGGGGGATACCCAGTACTTC.

This clonotype was observed many times. The chain carries TRBV25-1 and TRBJ1-6; D remains ambiguous. Germline V gene sequence: CDR1 MGHDK, CDR2 SYGVNS. Trimming removed 5 bases from V and 5 bases from J, with 7 bases in between. This CDR3 contains 13 residues. This CDR3 is CASSPRHNSPLHF. DNA of the CDR3: TGTGCCAGCAGTCCCCGACATAATTCACCCCTCCACTTT.

As regards this clonotype: The conserved phenylalanine or tryptophan is not found at the CDR3 terminus, so this likely reflects a read error. The rearrangement uses TRBV5-1 and TRBJ1-2; 7 nucleotides line up with TRBD1. After removal of 4 bases from V and 4 bases from J, the junction contained 10 bases not matched to a gene. The CDR3 extends over 15 amino acids. CDR1 and CDR2 (germline): SGHRS, YFSETQ. The CDR3 nucleotides are TGCGCCAGCAGCCCAGGGGGGACAGTGGGCTATGGCTACACCCTC. Encoded protein: CASSPGGTVGYGYTL.

The chain employs TRBV12-3 or TRBV12-4 and TRBJ2-1; 11 positions agree with TRBD2. The CDR3 spans 15 residues. Losses at the gene ends were 6 bases for V and 4 bases for J; bases not matched to a gene: 5. The CDR3 sequence is CASRGTSGGYNEQFF. CDR3 bases: TGTGCCAGCAGAGGGACTAGCGGAGGATACAATGAGCAGTTCTTC.

The chain couples TRBV6-1 to TRBJ1-1; 8 bases match TRBD1. Germline lookup yields CDR1 MNHNS and CDR2 SASEGT. Trimming took 2 bases from V and 1 from J; bases not matched to a gene: 15. The CDR3 is 19 residues long. CDR3 nucleotides: TGTGCCAGCAGTGAATGGTCTATGCAGGGGGCCTTATCGAACACTGAAGCTTTCTTT. Encoded protein: CASSEWSMQGALSNTEAFF.

Many counts were recorded for this clonotype. V is TRBV7-2 and J is TRBJ1-5; D is unresolved. The germline V and J ends were trimmed by 2 bases and 4 bases, with 6 bases remaining between them. Germline CDR1 reads SGHTA; CDR2 reads FQGNSA. This CDR3 comprises 13 residues. For the CDR3, the DNA is TGTGCCAGCAGCTTATTTTATAATCAGCCCCAGCATTTT. Translated: CASSLFYNQPQHF.

As concerns this clonotype: The conserved phenylalanine or tryptophan normally closing the CDR3 is absent here, so this likely arose from a read error. The genes are TRBV2 and TRBJ1-5, with TRBD1 identical over 7 bases. J was trimmed by 5 bases and V by 5 bases; bases with no gene match: 6. Germline V gives CDR1 SNHLY, CDR2 FYNNEI. There are 14 residues in the CDR3. DNA of the CDR3: TGTGCCAGCAGTTCGACAGGGTACCATCAGCCCCAGCATTCT. Translation gives CASSSTGYHQPQHS.

The rearrangement links TRBV24-1 to TRBJ1-2, with TRBD1 matching 11 bases. Unmatched junction bases numbered 8, after V lost 8 bases and J lost 10 bases. This CDR3 region has 13 residues. From germline, CDR1 is KGHDR and CDR2 SFDVKD. CDR3 sequence (DNA): TGTGCCACCATCCGGACAGGGGGCTATTTCTACACCTTC. It specifies CATIRTGGYFYTF.

The chain employs TRBV5-1 and TRBJ2-7; perhaps TRBD2 as D (5 bases). The CDR3 is made up of 15 amino acids. V lost 6 bases, J lost 0 bases, and 16 bases lay in between. Germline V gene sequence: CDR1 SGHRS, CDR2 YFSETQ. DNA for the CDR3: TGCGCCAGCATCTTAGCGCAGGTCAGCTCCTACGAGCAGTACTTC. This gives the protein CASILAQVSSYEQYF.

This clonotype was found many times. The chain recombines TRBV13 with TRBJ2-7; TRBD2 agrees at 8 bases. CDR1 is PRHDT, CDR2 FYEKMQ, per germline (reference sequence). The CDR3 is 14 amino acids. The V segment lost 7 bases and the J segment 6 bases; nucleotides outside the gene matches: 11. The CDR3 here is CASIRAGVGFEQYF. The CDR3 nucleotides read TGTGCCAGCATACGAGCGGGAGTTGGTTTCGAGCAGTACTTC. Combining the CDR3 with reference TRBV13 and TRBJ2-7 gives the whole variable domain AAGVIQSPRHLIKEKRETATLKCYPIPRHDTVYWYQQGPGQDPQFLISFYEKMQSDKGSIPDRFSAQQFSDYHSELNMSSLELGDSALYFCASIRAGVGFEQYFGPGTRLTVT.

This clonotype came up many times. J is TRBJ1-1 and V is TRBV12-3 or TRBV12-4; D gene unclear. This CDR3 contains 12 residues. The germline V and J ends were trimmed by 6 bases and 0 bases, with 5 bases remaining between them. The CDR3 is CASRVMNTEAFF. In DNA, the CDR3 is TGTGCCAGCAGAGTCATGAACACTGAAGCTTTCTTT.

The chain couples TRBV24-1 to TRBJ2-5, with D perhaps matching TRBD2 (6 bases). Germline-derived CDR1 and CDR2 are KGHDR and SFDVKD. The V end was cut by 5 bases, the J end by 5 bases, with 17 bases between. This CDR3 has 15 amino acids. The CDR3 sequence is CATSAPVEGGETQYF. DNA for the CDR3: TGTGCCACCAGTGCCCCTGTGGAGGGTGGGGAGACCCAGTACTTC.

This clonotype showed up just a few times. The rearrangement links TRBV12-3 or TRBV12-4 to TRBJ1-2, with D perhaps TRBD1 (5 bases). The CDR3 runs to 13 residues. V was trimmed by 2 bases and J by 2 bases, leaving 6 bases between them. The CDR3 DNA is TGTGCCAGCAGTTTATCAGGGAACTATGGCTACACCTTC. It encodes CASSLSGNYGYTF.

Turning to this clonotype: Likely a read error: the CDR3 ends without its conserved phenylalanine or tryptophan. The chain employs TRBV28 and TRBJ1-5; D is possibly TRBD1 (6 bases). Germline CDR1 MDHEN, CDR2 SYDVKM. This CDR3 comprises 18 residues. V gave up 6 bases and J gave up 0 bases, with 21 bases separating them. CDR3 amino acids: CASRAGLGAEDSNQPQHL. The DNA of the CDR3 is TGTGCCAGCAGAGCAGGGTTGGGGGCAGAGGATAGCAATCAGCCCCAGCATCTT.

This clonotype was found a few times. A much bigger clone sits one base away, suggesting this may be a read error. The CDR3 DNA reads as TGTGCCATCGGACAGGGGAGGGAAGAGCCCCAGTACTTC. Its protein is CAIGQGREEPQYF. The V and J genes are TRBV10-3 and TRBJ2-5; 9 bases fit TRBD1. Per the germline V gene, CDR1 is ENHRY and CDR2 is SYGVKD. This CDR3 is built from 13 residues.

The sample holds many counts of this clonotype. The V call is TRBV6-4, the J call TRBJ1-2; 7 nucleotides line up with TRBD1. The CDR3 consists of 15 residues. After removal of 6 bases from V and 7 bases from J, the junction contained 14 bases not matched to a gene. Germline CDR1 and CDR2: MRHNA and SNTAGT. The CDR3 reads CASRPSADRSPGYTF. The DNA for the CDR3 is TGTGCCAGCAGACCCTCAGCGGACAGGAGTCCTGGCTACACCTTC.

The sample holds many counts of this clonotype. The J gene is TRBJ2-3, the V gene TRBV4-2; 8 bases fit TRBD2. Germline V lookup: CDR1 LGHNA, CDR2 YNFKEQ. With 4 bases clipped from V and 6 bases from J, the junction kept 9 bases outside the gene matches. The CDR3 is 15 residues long. The CDR3 spells CASSRGGSGGDTQYF. The DNA for the CDR3 is TGTGCCAGCAGCCGGGGCGGGAGCGGGGGCGATACGCAGTATTTT.

V usage is TRBV27 and J usage is TRBJ2-3; the match to TRBD2 covers 11 bases. The germline V gene encodes CDR1 MNHEY and CDR2 SMNVEV (reference sequence). The CDR3 covers 17 residues. Losses at the gene ends were 8 bases for V and 6 bases for J; bases not matched to a gene: 16. The CDR3 region is CASSHPTLAGALDTQYF. In nucleotides, the CDR3 is TGTGCCAGCTCGCACCCTACACTAGCGGGAGCCCTCGATACGCAGTATTTT.

As concerns this clonotype: A single base is all that separates this from a far larger clone, so a read error is likely. The chain has TRBV6-5 and TRBJ2-1; D not resolved. The germline V and J ends were trimmed by 1 base and 3 bases, with 13 bases remaining between them. CDR3 length: 16 amino acids. The germline CDR1 and CDR2 sequences are MNHEY and SVGAGI. The CDR3 DNA sequence: TGTGCCAGCAGTTACTGGTTAGGGATCAGCTACAATGAGCAGTTCTTC. Protein product: CASSYWLGISYNEQFF.

Remarks on this clonotype: It is likely a read error: a sequence one base away is far more abundant. The rearrangement links TRBV28 to TRBJ2-7, with D tentatively TRBD2 (5 bases). The germline V gene encodes CDR1 MDHEN and CDR2 SYDVKM. This CDR3 is built from 13 residues. This chain's CDR3 is CASTEGFSYGQYF. The CDR3 coding sequence is TGTGCCAGCACCGAGGGCTTCTCCTACGGGCAGTACTTC.

This clonotype has ten or more counts. DNA of the CDR3: TGTGCCTGGAATAAAGGGTTGGGTGGCTACACCTTC. It yields the protein CAWNKGLGGYTF. The chain recombines TRBV30 with TRBJ1-2; no clear D gene. The V end lost 4 bases, the J end lost 7 bases, and 13 bases lay between the germline ends. The CDR3 contains 12 residues. CDR1 is GTSNPN, CDR2 SVGIG, per germline (reference sequence).

The chain couples TRBV6-2 or TRBV6-3 to TRBJ1-1; a weak D match, TRBD1 (5 bases). This CDR3 has 13 amino acids. Germline assignment: CDR1 MNHEY and CDR2 SVGEGT. The V and J ends lost 5 bases and 12 bases respectively, with 19 bases between them. CDR3 loop: CASSDWQDTESFF. The CDR3 DNA reads TGTGCCAGCAGTGACTGGCAGGACACTGAGTCTTTCTTT.

This clonotype occurred many times. The V and J genes are TRBV12-3 or TRBV12-4 and TRBJ2-5, with 12 bases lining up with TRBD2. This CDR3 has 17 residues. Trimming at V came to 1 base and at J to 1 base, leaving 4 bases not matched to a gene. CDR3 sequence reads: CASSLVGLAGSQETQYF. For the CDR3, the DNA is TGTGCCAGCAGTTTAGTTGGACTAGCGGGGTCCCAAGAGACCCAGTACTTC.

The chain couples TRBV20-1 to TRBJ2-1; no firm D call. The CDR3 has 12 amino acids. Germline V CDR1 and CDR2: DFQATT, SNEGSKA (reference sequence). V dropped 0 bases and J dropped 7 bases, with 7 bases sitting between them. The CDR3 nucleotides read TGCAGTGCTAGAGAAATAAGGAATGAGCAGTTCTTC. Protein product: CSAREIRNEQFF.

Notes on this clonotype: This may be a read error: a much more frequent sequence differs by one nucleotide. The chain has TRBV6-1 and TRBJ2-3; possibly TRBD1 for D (6 bases). This CDR3 comprises 14 residues. Germline values: CDR1 MNHNS, CDR2 SASEGT. The ends were cut back, 5 bases at V and 1 base at J, with 10 bases in the middle. The CDR3 DNA follows: TGTGCCAGCAGTCCCAGGGGAGGCACAGATACGCAGTATTTT. Amino acid sequence: CASSPRGGTDTQYF.

Note on this clonotype: One end of the junction fails to match germline, which may point to a read error. The chain has TRBV27 and TRBJ2-3; D perhaps matches TRBD2 (5 bases). The CDR3 length is 13 residues. Germline V gene sequence: CDR1 MNHEY, CDR2 SMNVEV (reference sequence). CDR3 amino acids: CASSIPSTDTHYF. For the CDR3, the DNA is TGTGCCAGCAGCATACCTAGCACAGATACGCATTATTTT.

This chain joins TRBV20-1 and TRBJ1-1; D unclear. Trimming left V 5 bases short and J 11 bases short, with 15 bases between. The CDR3 consists of 11 residues. From germline, CDR1 is DFQATT and CDR2 SNEGSKA (reference sequence). The CDR3 DNA is TGCAGTGCTCGGAATACCCTGTGGGCTTTCTTT. This gives the protein CSARNTLWAFF.